These 6 T cell receptor beta chains were all obtained from the same sample, sequenced in a study of blood T cell repertoires in COVID-19. Assay used: immunoSEQ multiplex PCR; TCRdb lists only in-frame clones, some missing. The sample has more than 250,000 clones; over 75% are singletons. Material for sequencing was peripheral blood. Source of these receptors: a human donor in a cohort sampled during active COVID-19.

The gene calls are TRBV2 and TRBJ2-5; 11 positions agree with TRBD1. Germline assignment: CDR1 SNHLY and CDR2 FYNNEI. Trimming cost V 6 bases and J 0 bases; bases outside gene matches: 12. CDR3 size: 18 residues. CDR3 sequence (DNA): TGTGCCAGCAGCGACGGGACAGGGGGGATACGGTACCAAGAGACCCAGTACTTC. Its translation is CASSDGTGGIRYQETQYF.

This clone showed up just once. This chain joins TRBV10-1 and TRBJ1-1; the match to TRBD1 covers 9 bases. Germline loops: CDR1 WNHNN, CDR2 SYGVQD (reference sequence). J lost 2 bases, V lost 7 bases, and 5 bases had no gene match. There are 14 residues in the CDR3. CDR3 sequence: CASTPDRGNTEAFF. The DNA of the CDR3 is TGCGCCAGCACTCCGGACAGGGGCAACACTGAAGCTTTCTTT.

The chain carries TRBV27 and TRBJ2-1, with 13 bases lining up with TRBD2. Germline V lookup: CDR1 MNHEY, CDR2 SMNVEV (reference sequence). This CDR3 contains 18 residues. Trimming cost V 6 bases and J 2 bases; bases outside gene matches: 10. The CDR3 DNA reads TGTGCCAGCAGAATCTCGGGACTAGCGGGAAACCCCTACAATGAGCAGTTCTTC. Translated, it gives CASRISGLAGNPYNEQFF.

This clone has just a few counts. The chain has TRBV6-4 and TRBJ2-2, with D possibly matching TRBD1 (6 bases). Germline lookup yields CDR1 MRHNA and CDR2 SNTAGT. The CDR3 consists of 15 residues. V was trimmed by 8 bases and J by 1 base, leaving 14 bases between them. In nucleotides, the CDR3 is TGTGCCAGCGGAAAACCGGGACAGAACACCGGGGAGCTGTTTTTT. As protein: CASGKPGQNTGELFF.

J is TRBJ2-7 and V is TRBV18, with 8 bases lining up with TRBD1. V lost 3 bases to trimming and J lost 6 bases; unmatched junction nucleotides: 4. Germline V gives CDR1 KGHSH, CDR2 LQKENI. CDR3 length: 13 amino acids. CDR3 residues: CASSPLGQGEQYF. CDR3 DNA sequence: TGTGCCAGCTCACCTCTTGGACAGGGCGAGCAGTACTTC.

This clone was recorded only once. The chain carries TRBV7-6 and TRBJ2-5; TRBD2 matches 7 bases. The CDR3 is 15 residues long. Looked up from germline, CDR1 is SGHVS and CDR2 is FNYEAQ. V was pared by 5 bases and J by 4 bases, with 10 bases of the junction left unmatched. CDR3: CASSHNRGGGETQYF. CDR3 nucleotides: TGTGCCAGCAGCCATAACCGCGGGGGAGGAGAGACCCAGTACTTC.